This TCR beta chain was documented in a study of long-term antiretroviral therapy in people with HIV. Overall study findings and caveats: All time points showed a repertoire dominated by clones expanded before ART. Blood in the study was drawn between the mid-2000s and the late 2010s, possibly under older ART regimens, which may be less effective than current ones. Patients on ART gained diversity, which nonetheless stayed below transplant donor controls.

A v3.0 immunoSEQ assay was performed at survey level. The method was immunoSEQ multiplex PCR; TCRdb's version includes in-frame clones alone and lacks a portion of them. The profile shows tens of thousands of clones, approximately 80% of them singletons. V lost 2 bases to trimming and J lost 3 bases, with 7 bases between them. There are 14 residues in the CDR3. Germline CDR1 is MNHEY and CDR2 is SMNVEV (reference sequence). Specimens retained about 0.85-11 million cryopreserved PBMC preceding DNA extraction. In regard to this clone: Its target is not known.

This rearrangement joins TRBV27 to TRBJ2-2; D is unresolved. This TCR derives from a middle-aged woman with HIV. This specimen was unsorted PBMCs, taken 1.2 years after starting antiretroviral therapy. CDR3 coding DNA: TGTGCCAGCAGTTTAAACTTACACACCGGGGAGCTGTTTTTT. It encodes CASSLNLHTGELFF.